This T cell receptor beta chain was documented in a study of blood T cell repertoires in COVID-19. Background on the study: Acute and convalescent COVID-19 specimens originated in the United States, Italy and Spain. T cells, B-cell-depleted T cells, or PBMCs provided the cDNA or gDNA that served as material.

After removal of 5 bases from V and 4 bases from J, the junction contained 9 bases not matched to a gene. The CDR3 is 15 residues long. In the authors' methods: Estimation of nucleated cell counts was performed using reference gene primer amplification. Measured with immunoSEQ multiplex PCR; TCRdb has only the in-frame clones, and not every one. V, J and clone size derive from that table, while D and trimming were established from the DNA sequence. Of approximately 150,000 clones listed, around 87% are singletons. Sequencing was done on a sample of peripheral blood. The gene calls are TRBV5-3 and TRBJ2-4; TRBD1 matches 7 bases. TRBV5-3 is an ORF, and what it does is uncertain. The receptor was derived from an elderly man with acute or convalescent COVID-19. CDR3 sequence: CARRRSTGPKNIQYF. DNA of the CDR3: TGTGCCAGAAGACGATCGACAGGGCCAAAAAACATTCAGTACTTC.